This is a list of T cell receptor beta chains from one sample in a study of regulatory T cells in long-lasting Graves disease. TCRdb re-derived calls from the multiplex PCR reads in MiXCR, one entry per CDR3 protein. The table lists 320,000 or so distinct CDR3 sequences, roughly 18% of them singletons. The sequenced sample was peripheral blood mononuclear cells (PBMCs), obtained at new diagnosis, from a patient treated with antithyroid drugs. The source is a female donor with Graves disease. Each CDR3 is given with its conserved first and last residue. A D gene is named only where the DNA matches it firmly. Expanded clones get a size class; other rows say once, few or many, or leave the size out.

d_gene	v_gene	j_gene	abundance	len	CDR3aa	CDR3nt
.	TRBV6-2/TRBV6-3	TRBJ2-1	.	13	CASSLLQGNEQFF	TGTGCCAGCAGTTTATTGCAAGGCAATGAGCAGTTCTTC
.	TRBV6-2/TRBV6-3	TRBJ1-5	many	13	CATRAGINQPQHF	TGTGCCACAAGGGCAGGGATCAATCAGCCCCAGCATTTT
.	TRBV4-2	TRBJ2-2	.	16	CASSQVNGENTGELFF	TGTGCCAGCAGCCAGGTGAACGGGGAAAACACCGGGGAGCTGTTTTTT
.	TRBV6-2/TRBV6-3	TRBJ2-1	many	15	CASSYSFVRDNEQFF	TGTGCCAGCAGTTACTCGTTTGTAAGGGACAATGAGCAGTTCTTC
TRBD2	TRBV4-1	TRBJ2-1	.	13	CVNSSSGRGEQFF	TGCGTGAACAGCAGTAGCGGGAGGGGGGAGCAGTTCTTC
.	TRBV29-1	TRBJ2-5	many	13	CSVDLQGRETQYF	TGCAGCGTTGATCTTCAGGGGAGAGAGACCCAGTACTTC
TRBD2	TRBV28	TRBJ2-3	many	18	CASSLSRTSGVSGDTQYF	TGTGCCAGCAGTTTATCCCGGACTAGCGGGGTTTCTGGAGATACGCAGTATTTT
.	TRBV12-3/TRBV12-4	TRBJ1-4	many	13	CASSTTGSEKLFF	TGTGCCAGCAGTACGACAGGATCGGAAAAACTGTTTTTT
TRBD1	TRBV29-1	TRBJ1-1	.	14	CSVEPGQGGPEAFF	TGCAGCGTTGAACCCGGACAGGGCGGCCCTGAAGCTTTCTTT
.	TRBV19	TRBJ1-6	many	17	CASSPTARRGRNSPLHF	TGTGCCAGTAGTCCAACCGCGCGGAGGGGCAGGAATTCACCCCTCCACTTT
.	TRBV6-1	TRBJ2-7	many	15	CASSEAAGRSYEQYF	TGTGCCAGCAGTGAAGCGGCGGGGCGCTCCTACGAGCAGTACTTC
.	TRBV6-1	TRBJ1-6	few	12	CASSRPGSPLHF	TGTGCCAGCAGCCGCCCCGGTTCACCCCTCCACTTT
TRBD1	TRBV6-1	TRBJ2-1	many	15	CASTPSRTGEDEQFF	TGTGCCAGCACCCCGAGCCGGACAGGGGAAGATGAGCAGTTCTTC
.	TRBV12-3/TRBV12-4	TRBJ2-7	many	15	CASSFSGAGRYEQYF	TGTGCCAGCAGTTTTAGTGGGGCAGGGAGATACGAGCAGTACTTC
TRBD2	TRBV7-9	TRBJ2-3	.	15	CASSVGLVSTDTQYF	TGTGCCAGCAGCGTAGGACTAGTCAGCACAGATACGCAGTATTTT
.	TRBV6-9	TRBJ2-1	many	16	CASSPPSSTHGNEQFF	TGTGCCAGCAGTCCCCCATCTAGTACCCACGGGAATGAGCAGTTCTTC
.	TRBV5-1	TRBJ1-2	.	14	CASSLAGASYGYTF	TGCGCCAGCAGCTTGGCGGGGGCCTCGTATGGCTACACCTTC
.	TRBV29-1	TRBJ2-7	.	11	CSVDMGYEQYF	TGCAGCGTTGATATGGGCTACGAGCAGTACTTC
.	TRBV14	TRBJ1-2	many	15	CASSRVGIGENGYTF	TGTGCCAGCAGCCGAGTGGGGATTGGGGAGAATGGCTACACCTTC
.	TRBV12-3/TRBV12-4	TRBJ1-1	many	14	CASSPGPSPTEAFF	TGTGCCAGCAGTCCCGGTCCTTCCCCCACTGAAGCTTTCTTT
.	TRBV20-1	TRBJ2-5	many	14	CSARAGVPEETQYF	TGCAGTGCTAGGGCCGGAGTTCCCGAAGAGACCCAGTACTTC
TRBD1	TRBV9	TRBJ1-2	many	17	CASSPPSGTGVAWGYTF	TGTGCCAGCAGCCCGCCGAGCGGAACAGGGGTCGCTTGGGGCTACACCTTC
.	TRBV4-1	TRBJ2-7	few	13	CASSHLNGDEQYF	TGCGCCAGCAGCCACCTTAACGGGGACGAGCAGTACTTC
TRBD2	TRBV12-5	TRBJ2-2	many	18	CASGLPRLAGGGPGELFF	TGTGCTAGTGGTTTGCCCCGCCTAGCGGGAGGCGGTCCCGGGGAGCTGTTTTTT
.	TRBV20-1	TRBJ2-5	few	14	CSATPGGGVETQYF	TGCAGTGCCACGCCCGGGGGAGGAGTGGAGACCCAGTACTTC
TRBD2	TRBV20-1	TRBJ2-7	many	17	CSASRTSGRGPLGGQYF	TGCAGTGCTAGTAGGACTAGCGGGAGGGGCCCCCTCGGCGGGCAGTACTTC
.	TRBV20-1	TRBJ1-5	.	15	CSARESRPGNQPQHF	TGCAGTGCTAGAGAATCCCGCCCAGGCAATCAGCCCCAGCATTTT
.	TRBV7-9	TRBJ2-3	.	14	CASSLGLFPDTQYF	TGTGCCAGCAGCTTAGGCTTGTTCCCAGATACGCAGTATTTT
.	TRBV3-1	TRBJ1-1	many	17	CASSQQGVTWGSTEAFF	TGTGCCAGCAGCCAACAAGGGGTGACGTGGGGGTCCACTGAAGCTTTCTTT
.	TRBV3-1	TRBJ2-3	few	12	CASSPTERTQYF	TGTGCCAGCAGCCCAACGGAACGGACGCAGTATTTT
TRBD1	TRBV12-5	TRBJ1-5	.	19	CASGPPEPGQGYFYQPQHF	TGTGCTAGTGGCCCCCCGGAACCGGGACAGGGATATTTCTATCAGCCCCAGCATTTT
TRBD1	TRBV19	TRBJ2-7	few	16	CASSLSLRQGQHEQYF	TGTGCCAGTAGTCTATCTCTTCGACAGGGGCAGCACGAGCAGTACTTC
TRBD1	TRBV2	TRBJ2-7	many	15	CASFKVGQETYEQYF	TGTGCCAGCTTTAAGGTGGGACAGGAGACCTACGAGCAGTACTTC
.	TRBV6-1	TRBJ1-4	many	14	CASSATIGGEKLFF	TGTGCCAGCAGTGCAACTATTGGGGGTGAAAAACTGTTTTTT
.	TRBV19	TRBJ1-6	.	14	CASSIEQGSSPLHF	TGTGCCAGTAGTATTGAACAGGGTAGTTCACCCCTCCACTTT
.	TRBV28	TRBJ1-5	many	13	CASSLGPGKPQHF	TGTGCCAGCAGTTTGGGGCCGGGGAAGCCCCAGCATTTT
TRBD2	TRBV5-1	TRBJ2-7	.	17	CASSHNSRLAGAYEQYF	TGCGCCAGCAGCCATAACTCTCGACTAGCGGGAGCCTACGAGCAGTACTTC
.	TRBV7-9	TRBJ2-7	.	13	CASGPGPLGEQYF	TGTGCCAGCGGCCCCGGACCCCTGGGAGAGCAGTACTTC
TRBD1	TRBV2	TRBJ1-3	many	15	CASSRTGESGNTIYF	TGTGCCAGCAGTCGGACAGGCGAGTCTGGAAACACCATATATTTT
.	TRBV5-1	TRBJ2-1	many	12	CASSLAGGEQFF	TGCGCCAGCAGCTTGGCCGGTGGTGAGCAGTTCTTC
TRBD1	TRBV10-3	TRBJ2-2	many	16	CAIRGDRGTITGELFF	TGTGCCATCAGGGGAGACAGGGGCACGATCACCGGGGAGCTGTTTTTT
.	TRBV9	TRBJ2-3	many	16	CASSGGTDPGADTQYF	TGTGCCAGCAGCGGGGGGACGGATCCCGGCGCAGATACGCAGTATTTT
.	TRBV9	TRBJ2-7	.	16	CASSQAVAEPSYEQYF	TGCGCCAGCAGCCAAGCGGTCGCAGAACCCTCCTACGAGCAGTACTTC
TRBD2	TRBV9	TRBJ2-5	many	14	CASSTGLAGETQYF	TGTGCCAGCAGCACGGGACTAGCGGGAGAGACCCAGTACTTC
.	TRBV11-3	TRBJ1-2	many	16	CASSSRHQANNYGYTF	TGTGCCAGCAGTTCACGACACCAAGCAAATAACTATGGCTACACCTTC
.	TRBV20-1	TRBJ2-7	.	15	CSARLDRISSYEQYF	TGCAGTGCTAGATTGGACAGAATTTCTTCCTACGAGCAGTACTTC
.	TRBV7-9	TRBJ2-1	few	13	CASSFILGNEQFF	TGTGCCAGCAGCTTTATTTTGGGGAATGAGCAGTTCTTC
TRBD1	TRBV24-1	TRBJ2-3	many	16	CATSEATGLQQDTQYF	TGTGCCACCAGTGAGGCGACAGGGCTCCAACAAGATACGCAGTATTTT
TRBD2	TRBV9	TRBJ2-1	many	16	CASSLGLASSYNEQFF	TGCGCCAGCAGCTTGGGACTAGCGAGCTCCTACAATGAGCAGTTCTTC
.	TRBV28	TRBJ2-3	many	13	CAGGTENTDTQYF	TGTGCCGGGGGGACAGAAAACACAGATACGCAGTATTTT
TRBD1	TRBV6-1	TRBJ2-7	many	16	CASRSRLGQSSYEQYF	TGTGCCAGCAGGTCAAGATTGGGACAGAGCTCCTACGAGCAGTACTTC
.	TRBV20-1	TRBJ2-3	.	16	CSATHPGAGYTDTQYF	TGCAGTGCTACACACCCGGGGGCGGGATACACAGATACGCAGTATTTT
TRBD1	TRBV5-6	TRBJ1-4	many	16	CASSLTKDRDNEKLFF	TGTGCCAGCAGCTTAACAAAGGACAGGGATAATGAAAAACTGTTTTTT
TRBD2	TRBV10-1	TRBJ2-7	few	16	CASSESLSAGSNKQYF	TGCGCCAGCAGTGAGTCCCTATCAGCGGGGTCTAATAAGCAGTACTTC
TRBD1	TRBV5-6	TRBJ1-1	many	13	CASSPGQGIGAFF	TGTGCCAGCAGCCCAGGACAGGGAATAGGGGCTTTCTTT
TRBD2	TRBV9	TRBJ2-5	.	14	CASSVSSGGETQYF	TGTGCCAGCAGCGTATCTAGCGGAGGAGAGACCCAGTACTTC
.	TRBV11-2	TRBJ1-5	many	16	CASSQGTVLGNQPQHF	TGTGCCAGCAGCCAAGGTACAGTCCTGGGCAATCAGCCCCAGCATTTT